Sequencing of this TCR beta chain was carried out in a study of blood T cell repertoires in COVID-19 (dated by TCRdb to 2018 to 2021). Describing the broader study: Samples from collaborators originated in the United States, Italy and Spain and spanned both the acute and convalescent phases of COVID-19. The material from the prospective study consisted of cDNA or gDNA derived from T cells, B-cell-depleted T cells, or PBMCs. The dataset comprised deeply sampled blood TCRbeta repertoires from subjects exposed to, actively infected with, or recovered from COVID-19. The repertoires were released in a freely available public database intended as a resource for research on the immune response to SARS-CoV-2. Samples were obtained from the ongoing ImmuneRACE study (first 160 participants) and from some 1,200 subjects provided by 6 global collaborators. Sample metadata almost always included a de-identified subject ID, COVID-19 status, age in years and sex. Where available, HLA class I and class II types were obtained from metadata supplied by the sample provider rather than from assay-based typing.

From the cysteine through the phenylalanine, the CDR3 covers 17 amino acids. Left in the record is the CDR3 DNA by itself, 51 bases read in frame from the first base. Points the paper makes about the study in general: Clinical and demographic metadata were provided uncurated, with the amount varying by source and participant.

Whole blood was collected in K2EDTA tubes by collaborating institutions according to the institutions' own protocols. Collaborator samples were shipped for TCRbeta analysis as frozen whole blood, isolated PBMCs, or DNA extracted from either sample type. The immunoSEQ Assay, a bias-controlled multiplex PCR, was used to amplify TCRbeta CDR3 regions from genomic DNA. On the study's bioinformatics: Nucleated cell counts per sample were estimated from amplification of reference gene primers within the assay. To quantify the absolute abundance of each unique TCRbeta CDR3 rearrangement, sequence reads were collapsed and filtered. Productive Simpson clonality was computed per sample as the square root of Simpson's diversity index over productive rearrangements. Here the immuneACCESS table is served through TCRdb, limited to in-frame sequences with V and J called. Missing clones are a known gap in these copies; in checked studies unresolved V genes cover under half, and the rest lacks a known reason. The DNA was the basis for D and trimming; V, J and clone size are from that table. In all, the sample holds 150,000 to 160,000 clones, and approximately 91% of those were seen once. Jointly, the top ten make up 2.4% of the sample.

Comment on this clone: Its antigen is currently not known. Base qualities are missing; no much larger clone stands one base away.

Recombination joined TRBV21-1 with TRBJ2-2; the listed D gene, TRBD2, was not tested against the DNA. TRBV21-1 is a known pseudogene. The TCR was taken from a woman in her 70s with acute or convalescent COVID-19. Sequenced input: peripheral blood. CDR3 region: CASSKKGRDPGWRGAVF. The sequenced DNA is TGTGCCAGCAGCAAAAAGGGCCGGGACCCCGGGTGGCGGGGAGCTGTTTTT.